This is a list of T cell receptor beta chains from one sample in a study of T cells after yellow fever vaccination. One entry per CDR3 protein, called by TCRdb with MiXCR from the 5' RACE reads. Of approximately 510,000 distinct CDR3 sequences listed, just over 20% are singletons. Material: PBMCs, obtained 21 days after the first yellow fever vaccination. The receptor source for this set is a man aged 18 to 30 who received the YFV17D yellow fever vaccine. CDR3s include the opening cysteine and the closing phenylalanine or tryptophan.

>TRBJ2-4|TRBV5-1
CASRAGTGGFTQYF
>TRBJ2-3|TRBV27
CASSLQLSTDTQYF
>TRBJ2-3|TRBV18
CASSQLRDSRTDTQYF
>TRBJ2-7|TRBV5-4
CASSLSGGPNEQYF
>TRBJ2-1|TRBV20-1
CSALKPDRYNEQFF
>TRBJ2-5|TRBV12-3/TRBV12-4
CASSKAGGGETQYF
>TRBJ2-7|TRBV4-1
CASSQGDPGEQYF
>TRBJ1-6|TRBV7-2
CASSLEQHNSPLHF
>TRBJ1-6|TRBV11-2
CASTLSGRDRSHLHF
>TRBJ1-2|TRBV7-2
CASSSSPLGVYGYTF
>TRBJ1-2|TRBV18
CASSPGQGAPGYGYTF
>TRBJ2-1|TRBV9
CASSVRRGGNEQFF
>TRBJ2-2|TRBV6-5
CASSYYGTSDTGELFF
>TRBJ1-3|TRBV7-2
CASSLDTEDTIYF
>TRBJ2-7|TRBV29-1
CSAGESYEQYF
>TRBJ2-5|TRBV7-2
CASSPPPGRETQYF
>TRBJ1-2|TRBV24-1
CATSDLAFNYGYTF
>TRBJ2-7|TRBV12-3/TRBV12-4
CASTRDFSYEQYF
>TRBJ1-1|TRBV3-1
CASSQGGGNTEAFF
>TRBJ2-7|TRBV5-5
CASSLELLINAYEQYF